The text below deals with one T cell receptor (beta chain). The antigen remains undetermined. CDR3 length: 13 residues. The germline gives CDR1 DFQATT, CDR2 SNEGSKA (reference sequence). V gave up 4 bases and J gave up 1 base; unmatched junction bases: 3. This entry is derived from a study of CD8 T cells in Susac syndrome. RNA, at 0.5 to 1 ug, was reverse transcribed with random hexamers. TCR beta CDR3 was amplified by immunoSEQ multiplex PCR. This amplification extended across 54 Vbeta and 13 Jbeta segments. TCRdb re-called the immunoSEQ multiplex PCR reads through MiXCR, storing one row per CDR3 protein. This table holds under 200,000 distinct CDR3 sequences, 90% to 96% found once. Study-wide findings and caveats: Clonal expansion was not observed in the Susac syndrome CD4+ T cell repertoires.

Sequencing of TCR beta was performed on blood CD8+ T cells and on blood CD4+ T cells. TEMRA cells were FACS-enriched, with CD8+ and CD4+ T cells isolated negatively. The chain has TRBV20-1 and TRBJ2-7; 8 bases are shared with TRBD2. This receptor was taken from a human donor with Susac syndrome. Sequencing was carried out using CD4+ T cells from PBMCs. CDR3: CSATSGGSYEQYF. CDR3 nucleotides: TGCAGTGCTACGTCGGGGGGGTCCTACGAGCAGTACTTC.